This note documents a single TCR beta chain sequence. These data belong to a study of T cell changes during pregnancy in multiple sclerosis. V was pared by 1 base and J by 4 bases, with 10 bases between. The germline gives CDR1 ENHRY, CDR2 SYGVKD. The CDR3 is 14 amino acids. The repertoire was sequenced with immunoSEQ multiplex PCR; TCRdb's copy has only in-frame clones and lacks some. The repertoire holds approximately 63,000 clones, with roughly 91% as singletons. The receptor was isolated from a female donor in good health, enrolled as a control in a pregnancy study. The chain has TRBV10-3 and TRBJ2-5; D might be TRBD2 (6 bases). The source material was peripheral blood, sampled in the third trimester of pregnancy. CDR3 residues: CAISELEGRETQYF. CDR3 sequence (DNA): TGTGCCATCAGTGAGTTGGAGGGGAGAGAGACCCAGTACTTC.